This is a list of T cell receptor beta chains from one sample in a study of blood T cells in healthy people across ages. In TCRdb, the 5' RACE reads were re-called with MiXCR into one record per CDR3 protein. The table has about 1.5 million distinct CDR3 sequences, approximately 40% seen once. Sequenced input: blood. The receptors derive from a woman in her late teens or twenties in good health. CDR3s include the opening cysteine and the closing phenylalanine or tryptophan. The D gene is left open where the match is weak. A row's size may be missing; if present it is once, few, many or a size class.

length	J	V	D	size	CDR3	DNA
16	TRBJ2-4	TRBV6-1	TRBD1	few	CASSPRTGKAKNIQYF	TGTGCCAGCAGTCCGAGGACAGGGAAGGCCAAAAACATTCAGTACTTC
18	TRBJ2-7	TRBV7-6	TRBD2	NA	CASSLAQLAGGRTYEQYF	TGTGCCAGCAGCTTAGCGCAGCTAGCGGGAGGGAGAACCTACGAGCAGTACTTC
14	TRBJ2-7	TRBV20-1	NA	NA	CGAGDSRGSDEQYF	TGCGGTGCTGGAGACAGTAGGGGATCAGACGAGCAGTACTTC
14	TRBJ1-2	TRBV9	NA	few	CASSPQTDNYGYTF	TGTGCCAGCAGCCCCCAGACAGACAACTATGGCTACACCTTC
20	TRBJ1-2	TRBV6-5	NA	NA	CASSYSRTSTLLPANYGYTF	TGTGCCAGCAGTTACTCGAGGACGTCCACCTTACTACCAGCTAACTATGGCTACACCTTC
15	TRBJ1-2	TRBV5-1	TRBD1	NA	CASSLTGNENYGYTF	TGCGCCAGCAGCCTGACAGGGAACGAGAACTATGGCTACACCTTC
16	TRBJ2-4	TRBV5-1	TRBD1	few	CASSLARQGDSGEQYF	TGCGCCAGCAGCTTGGCCCGACAGGGGGATTCGGGAGAGCAGTACTTC
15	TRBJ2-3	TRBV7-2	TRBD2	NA	CASSLRTSSTGTQYF	TGTGCCAGCAGCCTCCGGACTAGCTCCACAGGTACGCAGTATTTT
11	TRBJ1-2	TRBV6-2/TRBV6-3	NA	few	CASREGTGYTF	TGTGCCAGCAGGGAGGGAACTGGCTACACCTTC
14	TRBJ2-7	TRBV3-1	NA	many	CASSPRTVSYEQYF	TGTGCCAGCAGCCCTCGGACAGTCTCCTACGAGCAGTACTTC
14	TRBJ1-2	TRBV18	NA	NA	CASSPPIPFDGYTF	TGTGCCAGCTCACCACCGATCCCGTTCGATGGCTACACCTTC
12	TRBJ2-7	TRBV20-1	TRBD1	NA	CSAKGTGDEQYF	TGCAGTGCTAAGGGGACAGGGGACGAGCAGTACTTC
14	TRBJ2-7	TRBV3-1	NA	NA	CVSGTTGGQREQYF	TGTGTCAGCGGAACGACGGGGGGCCAACGCGAGCAGTACTTC
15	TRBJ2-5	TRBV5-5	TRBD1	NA	CASSLEGTAQETQYF	TGTGCCAGCAGCTTGGAGGGGACAGCCCAAGAGACCCAGTACTTC
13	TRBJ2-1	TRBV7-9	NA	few	CASSRGPNEEQFF	TGTGCCAGCAGCCGAGGACCGAACGAAGAGCAGTTCTTC
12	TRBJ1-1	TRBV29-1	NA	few	CSVGGTYTEAFF	TGCAGCGTTGGGGGGACATACACTGAAGCTTTCTTT
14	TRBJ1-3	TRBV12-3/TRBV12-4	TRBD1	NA	CASSSGTGGNTIYF	TGTGCCAGCAGTTCGGGGACAGGAGGAAACACCATATATTTT
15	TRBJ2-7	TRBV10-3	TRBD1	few	CAISETGDSSYEQYF	TGTGCCATCAGTGAAACAGGGGACAGCTCCTACGAGCAGTACTTC
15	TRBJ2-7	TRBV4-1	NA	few	CASSQEVTVSYEQYF	TGCGCCAGCAGCCAAGAGGTGACAGTCTCCTACGAGCAGTACTTC
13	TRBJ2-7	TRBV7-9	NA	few	CASRQVGNYEQYF	TGTGCCAGCAGGCAGGTGGGAAACTACGAGCAGTACTTC
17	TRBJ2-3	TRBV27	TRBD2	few	CASSLGGSGRRRDTQYF	TGTGCCAGCAGTTTAGGGGGTAGCGGGAGAAGGAGAGATACGCAGTATTTT
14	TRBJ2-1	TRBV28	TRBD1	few	CASSFRQGNNEQFF	TGTGCCAGCAGTTTCCGACAGGGAAACAATGAGCAGTTCTTC
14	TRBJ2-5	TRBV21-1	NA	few	CASSRAPRKETQYF	TGTGCCAGCAGCCGGGCCCCTAGGAAAGAGACCCAGTACTTC
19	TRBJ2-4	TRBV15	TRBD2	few	CATSRDPSGANLAKNIQYF	TGTGCCACCAGCAGAGATCCCAGCGGGGCTAATCTAGCCAAAAACATTCAGTACTTC
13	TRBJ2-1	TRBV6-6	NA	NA	CASSYSTLNEQFF	TGTGCCAGCAGTTACTCGACTCTGAATGAGCAGTTCTTC
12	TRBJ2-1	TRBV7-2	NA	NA	CATGSSYNEQFF	TGTGCCACCGGGTCCTCCTACAATGAGCAGTTCTTC
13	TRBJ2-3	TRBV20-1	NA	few	CSAGVNTEDTQYF	TGCAGTGCCGGCGTTAATACGGAAGATACGCAGTATTTT
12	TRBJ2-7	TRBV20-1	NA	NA	CSASPQDYEQYF	TGCAGTGCCTCCCCACAGGACTACGAGCAGTACTTC
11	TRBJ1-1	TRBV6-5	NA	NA	CASSSASEAFF	TGTGCCAGCAGTTCCGCTTCTGAAGCTTTCTTT
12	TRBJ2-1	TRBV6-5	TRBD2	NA	CASIRLANEQFF	TGTGCCAGCATCAGACTAGCAAATGAGCAGTTCTTC
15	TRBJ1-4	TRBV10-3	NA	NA	CAISGSYATNEKLFF	TGTGCCATCAGTGGGTCGTATGCAACTAATGAAAAACTGTTTTTT
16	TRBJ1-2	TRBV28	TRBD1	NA	CASSPRGQVYNYGYTF	TGTGCCAGCAGTCCCCGGGGACAGGTCTATAACTATGGCTACACCTTC
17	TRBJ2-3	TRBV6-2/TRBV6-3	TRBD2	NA	CASSYKLAGKEADTQYF	TGTGCCAGCAGTTACAAACTAGCGGGGAAGGAGGCAGATACGCAGTATTTT
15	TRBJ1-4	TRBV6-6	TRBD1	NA	CASSSVDRGLEKLFF	TGTGCCAGCAGTTCCGTGGACAGGGGTCTTGAAAAACTGTTTTTT
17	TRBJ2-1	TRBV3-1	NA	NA	CASSQAHPQRTYYEQFF	TGTGCCAGCAGCCAAGCTCATCCCCAGCGAACGTACTACGAGCAGTTCTTC
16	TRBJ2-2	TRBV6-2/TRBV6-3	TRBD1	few	CASSYSTHRGGGELFF	TGTGCCAGCAGTTACTCGACCCACAGGGGCGGCGGGGAGCTGTTTTTT
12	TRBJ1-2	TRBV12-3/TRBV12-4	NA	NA	CASSSGQWGYTF	TGTGCCAGCAGTTCCGGACAGTGGGGCTACACCTTC
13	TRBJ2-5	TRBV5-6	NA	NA	CASSVTRGREQYF	TGTGCCAGCAGCGTTACCCGAGGTAGGGAGCAGTACTTC
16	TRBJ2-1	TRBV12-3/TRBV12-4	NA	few	CASSLPGVGSYNEQFF	TGTGCCAGCAGTTTACCGGGGGTGGGCTCCTACAATGAGCAGTTCTTC
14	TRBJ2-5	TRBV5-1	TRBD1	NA	CASSSTGLGETQYF	TGCGCCAGCAGCTCGACAGGGTTGGGGGAGACCCAGTACTTC
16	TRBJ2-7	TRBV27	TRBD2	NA	CASSFAVAGGRYEQYF	TGTGCCAGCAGTTTTGCCGTGGCGGGGGGGCGGTACGAGCAGTACTTC
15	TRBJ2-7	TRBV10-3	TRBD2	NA	CAISDLAGASYEQYF	TGTGCCATCAGTGATCTAGCGGGAGCGTCCTACGAGCAGTACTTC
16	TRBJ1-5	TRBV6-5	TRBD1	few	CASRRTGEESNQPQHF	TGTGCCAGCAGACGGACAGGGGAGGAAAGCAATCAGCCCCAGCATTTT
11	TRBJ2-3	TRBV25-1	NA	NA	CASVFGDTQYF	TGTGCCAGCGTCTTTGGAGATACGCAGTATTTT
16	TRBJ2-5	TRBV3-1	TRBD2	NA	CASSQGLAGVLDEQYF	TGTGCCAGCAGCCAAGGTCTAGCGGGAGTCTTGGATGAGCAGTACTTC
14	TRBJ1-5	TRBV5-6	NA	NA	CASSPQGGDQPQHF	TGTGCCAGCAGCCCCCAGGGTGGGGATCAGCCCCAGCATTTT
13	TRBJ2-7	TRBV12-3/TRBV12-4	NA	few	CASSPQVTYEQYF	TGTGCCAGCAGCCCTCAGGTAACCTACGAGCAGTACTTC
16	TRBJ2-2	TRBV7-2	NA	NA	CASSLASSGSTGELFF	TGTGCCAGCAGCTTAGCTTCCAGCGGCAGCACCGGGGAGCTGTTTTTT
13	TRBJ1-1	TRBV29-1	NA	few	CSVGADLNTEAFF	TGCAGCGTTGGGGCGGACTTGAACACTGAAGCTTTCTTT
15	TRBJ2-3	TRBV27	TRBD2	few	CASSFSSGDTDTQYF	TGTGCCAGCAGTTTCTCGAGCGGGGACACAGATACGCAGTATTTT
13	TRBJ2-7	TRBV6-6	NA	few	CASNLASSYEQYF	TGTGCCAGCAACCTAGCCAGCTCCTACGAGCAGTACTTC
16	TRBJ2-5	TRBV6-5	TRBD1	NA	CASSYSGTGGEETQYF	TGTGCCAGCAGTTACTCGGGGACAGGGGGTGAAGAGACCCAGTACTTC
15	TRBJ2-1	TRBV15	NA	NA	CATSRVIGLGNEQFF	TGTGCCACCAGCAGGGTAATAGGGTTGGGCAATGAGCAGTTCTTC